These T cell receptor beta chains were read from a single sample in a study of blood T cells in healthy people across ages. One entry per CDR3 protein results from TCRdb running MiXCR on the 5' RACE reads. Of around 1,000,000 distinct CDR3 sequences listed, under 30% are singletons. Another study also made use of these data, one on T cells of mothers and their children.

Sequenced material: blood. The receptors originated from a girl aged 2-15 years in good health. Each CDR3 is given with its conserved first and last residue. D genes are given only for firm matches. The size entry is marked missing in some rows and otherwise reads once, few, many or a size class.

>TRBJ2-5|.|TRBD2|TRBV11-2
CASSLPGTSYETQYF
TGTGCCAGCAGCTTACCAGGGACTAGCTATGAGACCCAGTACTTC
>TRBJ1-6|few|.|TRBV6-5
CASSYPAGFPLHF
TGTGCCAGCAGTTACCCAGCCGGATTCCCCCTCCACTTT
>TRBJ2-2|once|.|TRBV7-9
CASSPSEYTGELFF
TGTGCCAGCAGCCCCTCCGAATACACCGGGGAGCTGTTTTTT
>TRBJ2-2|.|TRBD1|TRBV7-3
CASRNPGQAGELFF
TGTGCCAGCAGAAACCCCGGACAGGCCGGGGAGCTGTTTTTT
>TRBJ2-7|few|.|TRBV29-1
CSAPFDGEQYF
TGCAGCGCCCCGTTCGACGGCGAGCAGTACTTC
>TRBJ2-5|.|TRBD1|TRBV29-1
CSVSGTGFPQETQYF
TGCAGCGTCTCCGGGACAGGGTTCCCCCAAGAGACCCAGTACTTC
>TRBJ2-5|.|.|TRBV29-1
CSVVLDPSETQYF
TGCAGCGTTGTGCTCGACCCCAGTGAGACCCAGTACTTC
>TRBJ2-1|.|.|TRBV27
CASSLSQVGNEQFF
TGTGCCAGCAGTCTCTCCCAGGTGGGGAATGAGCAGTTCTTC
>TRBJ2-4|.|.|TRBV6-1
CASSVGTADIQYF
TGTGCCAGCAGTGTAGGGACGGCGGACATTCAGTACTTC
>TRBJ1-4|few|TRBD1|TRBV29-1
CSVRQGGREKLFF
TGCAGCGTTCGACAGGGTGGGAGAGAAAAACTGTTTTTT
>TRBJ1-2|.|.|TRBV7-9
CASTNTSYGYTF
TGTGCCAGCACCAATACCTCATATGGCTACACCTTC
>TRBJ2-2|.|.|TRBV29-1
CSVAPRTGELFF
TGCAGCGTTGCCCCTCGCACCGGGGAGCTGTTTTTT
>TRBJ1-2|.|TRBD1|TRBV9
CASSADPAPTGPIHNYGYTF
TGTGCCAGCAGCGCCGACCCGGCACCGACAGGGCCAATACATAACTATGGCTACACCTTC
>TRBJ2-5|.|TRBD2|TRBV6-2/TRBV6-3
CASSYKGTSGKKETQYF
TGTGCCAGCAGTTACAAAGGGACTAGCGGAAAGAAAGAGACCCAGTACTTC
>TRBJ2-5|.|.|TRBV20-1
CSATGEETQYF
TGCAGTGCTACAGGGGAAGAGACCCAGTACTTC
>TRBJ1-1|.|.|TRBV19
CASSTDPYTEAFF
TGTGCCAGTAGCACTGATCCGTACACTGAAGCTTTCTTT
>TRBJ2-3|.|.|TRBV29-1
CSVEMEFTDTQYF
TGCAGCGTTGAGATGGAGTTTACAGATACGCAGTATTTT
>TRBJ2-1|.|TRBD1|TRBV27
CASSFRDRGLHDEQFF
TGTGCCAGCAGTTTCCGAGACAGGGGCCTTCATGATGAGCAGTTCTTC
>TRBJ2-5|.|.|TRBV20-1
CSAGLGSETQYF
TGCAGTGCCGGGTTGGGGTCAGAGACCCAGTACTTC
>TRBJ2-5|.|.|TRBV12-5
CASGPDGQETQYF
TGTGCTAGTGGTCCGGACGGACAAGAGACCCAGTACTTC
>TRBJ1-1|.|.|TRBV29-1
CSVTVGGSSEAFF
TGCAGCGTTACTGTCGGGGGGTCTTCTGAAGCTTTCTTT
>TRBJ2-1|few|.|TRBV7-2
CASTLHGRSSYNEQFF
TGTGCCAGCACCCTTCATGGGCGGAGCTCCTACAATGAGCAGTTCTTC
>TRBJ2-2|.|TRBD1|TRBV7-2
CASSRQGVGTGELFF
TGTGCCAGCAGCAGACAGGGCGTGGGCACCGGGGAGCTGTTTTTT
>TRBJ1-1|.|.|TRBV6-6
CAGGGLLNTEAFF
TGTGCCGGGGGGGGACTTTTGAACACTGAAGCTTTCTTT
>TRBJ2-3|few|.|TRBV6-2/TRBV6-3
CASSSTADTQYF
TGTGCCAGCAGTTCTACCGCAGATACGCAGTATTTT
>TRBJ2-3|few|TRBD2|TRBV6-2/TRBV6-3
CASSYDGGRATDTQYF
TGTGCCAGCAGTTACGATGGCGGGAGGGCCACAGATACACAGTATTTT
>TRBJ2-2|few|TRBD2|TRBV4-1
CASSPSAGGTGELFF
TGCGCCAGCAGCCCTTCAGCGGGAGGCACCGGGGAGCTGTTTTTT